The next 18 T cell receptor beta chains were all read from a single sample in a study of CD8+ T cells in alopecia areata. RNA, once extracted, was reverse transcribed into cDNA for use as the sequencing template. Clones were sequenced by immunoSEQ multiplex PCR, and TCRdb holds only the in-frame ones, with some missing. Singletons are absent from the sample, which has about 9,000 clones. The study sorted pooled cutaneous lymph node cells by CD4, CD8alpha, NKG2D, NKG2ACE and other markers. The sequenced sample was CD8+ T cells sorted from a lymph node. The receptors derive from a C3H/HeJ mouse with alopecia areata. The mice in this strain carry MHC haplotype H2-k.

This clone was picked up many times. Germline and genes: mouse. The read ends 4 residues shy of where the CDR3 ends; the end is completed using the germline J gene. This chain uses TRBV17 with TRBJ2-2; a possible D gene is TRBD1 (6 bases). Germline CDR1 MNHDT, CDR2 YYDKIL. The V and J ends lost 7 bases and 2 bases respectively, with 11 bases between them. CDR3 length: 14 amino acids. The sequenced CDR3 bases are TGTGCTAGCACCGGGGACACCAACACCGGG. The encoded protein is CASTGDTNTG. The full CDR3 protein is CASTGDTNTGQLYF.

This clone was seen repeatedly, ten times or more. Here the gene names and germline are mouse. The read is 4 residues too short to cover the CDR3 end, so that end is filled in from the germline J gene. The genes are TRBV31 and TRBJ2-4; TRBD2 aligns across 10 bases. Germline V gene lookup returns CDR1 GKSSPN and CDR2 SITVG. The length of the CDR3 is 13 residues. The CDR3 loop is CAWRRTGGNTLYF. The covered CDR3 bases are TGTGCCTGGAGGCGGACTGGGGGAAAC.

This clone was recorded many times. Gene names refer to mouse genes. The read stops 4 residues short of the end of the CDR3; the missing end is completed from the germline J gene. The J gene is TRBJ2-3, the V gene TRBV13-3, with D tentatively TRBD2 (6 bases). The CDR3 is 13 amino acids. In germline, CDR1 is NNHDY, CDR2 SYVADS. Trimming shortened V by 7 bases and J by 0 bases, and 9 bases separated the two germline ends. This CDR3 is CASAGTSAETLYF. CDR3 DNA, as far as it was read: TGTGCCAGCGCCGGGACTAGTGCAGAA.

This clone is medium-sized (0.01 to 0.1%) within its sample. The germline and genes are mouse ones. With the read ending 4 residues before the CDR3 end, the germline J gene is used to fill in that end. The chain links TRBV13-3 to TRBJ2-7; possibly TRBD2 for D (5 bases). V was cut by 0 bases and J by 0 bases, with 7 bases left in between. Germline-derived CDR1 and CDR2 are NNHDY and SYVADS. The CDR3 contains 14 residues. The sequenced CDR3 bases are TGTGCCAGCAGTGATGGACTGCGCTCCTAT. This gives the protein CASSDGLRSY. The whole CDR3 is CASSDGLRSYEQYF.

In regard to this clone: Mouse germline and gene names are used. The read falls 4 residues short of the CDR3 end, and the missing part is taken from the germline J gene. This chain connects TRBV19 to TRBJ1-1; the match to TRBD1 covers 9 bases. This CDR3 region has 14 residues. V was clipped by 4 bases and J by 4 bases; unmatched bases: 5. Germline V CDR1 and CDR2: FNHDT, SITEND (reference sequence). CDR3 protein: CASSWDRVGTEVFF. Partial CDR3 DNA: TGTGCCAGCAGTTGGGACAGGGTGGGCACA.

This clone rates as medium-sized (0.01 to 0.1%). Gene names are the mouse ones. The read gets to within 4 residues of the CDR3 end, and the germline J gene fills in the rest. The chain recombines TRBV13-1 with TRBJ1-2; 8 nucleotides line up with TRBD1. The ends lost 0 bases at V and 0 bases at J; junction bases unmatched: 4. The germline CDR1 and CDR2 sequences are NSHNY and SYGAGN. CDR3 size: 16 residues. The CDR3 DNA, read in part, is TGTGCCAGCAGTGATGAGATGGACAGGGCAAACTCC. Encoded protein: CASSDEMDRANS. The complete CDR3 reads CASSDEMDRANSDYTF.

This clone was found many times. The gene names here belong to mouse. The DNA ends 4 residues before the CDR3 does, and the rest of the CDR3 is filled in from the germline J gene. The chain combines TRBV1 with TRBJ2-2, with a tentative D call TRBD1 (5 bases). The germline V and J ends were trimmed by 0 bases and 0 bases, with 8 bases remaining between them. CDR1 is NSQYPW and CDR2 is LRSPGD in the germline V gene (reference sequence). The CDR3 has 16 residues. This chain's CDR3 is CTCSADRVANTGQLYF. CDR3 DNA, as far as it was read: TGCACCTGCAGTGCAGACAGGGTTGCAAACACCGGG.

This clone was recorded many times. Gene names follow the mouse nomenclature. CDR3 region: CASSDWGNFYEQYF. The CDR3 DNA, read in part, is TGTGCCAGCAGTGACTGGGGGAACTTCTAT. The V call is TRBV13-3, the J call TRBJ2-7, with 7 nucleotides matching TRBD2. The sequenced fragment ends 4 residues before the CDR3 boundary, so the rest is inferred from the germline J gene. Per the germline V gene, CDR1 is NNHDY and CDR2 is SYVADS. V shed 2 bases and J 3 bases; nucleotides not matched to a gene: 5. This CDR3 is 14 amino acids long.

As regards this clone: Mouse gene names apply. The DNA ends 4 residues before the CDR3 does, and the rest of the CDR3 is filled in from the germline J gene. This chain connects TRBV31 to TRBJ2-1; TRBD2 might be the D (6 bases). V lost 0 bases, J lost 4 bases, and 10 bases lay in between. The CDR3 is 14 residues long. Germline assignment: CDR1 GKSSPN and CDR2 SITVG. The CDR3 loop reads CAWSLGTWYAEQFF. The sequenced part of the CDR3 DNA is TGTGCCTGGAGTCTAGGGACTTGGTATGCT.

Remarks on this clone: Mouse gene names apply. The sequence runs out 3 residues before the end of the CDR3; the remainder is reconstructed from the germline J gene. This rearrangement joins TRBV1 to TRBJ1-6; D may be TRBD1 (5 bases). TRBJ1-6 is an ORF; its function is uncertain. From germline, CDR1 is NSQYPW and CDR2 LRSPGD (reference sequence). This CDR3 spans 15 amino acids. Trimming pared 2 bases from V and 0 bases from J, leaving 5 bases between. The CDR3 loop is CTCSAQGSYNSPLYF. CDR3 bases read: TGCACCTGCAGTGCACAGGGTTCCTATAATTCGCCC.

Of note for this clone: This may be a read error, as it is one base from a much larger clone. Mouse gene names apply. The read ends 4 residues shy of where the CDR3 ends; the end is completed using the germline J gene. This chain joins TRBV13-3 and TRBJ1-1; possible D gene TRBD1, 5 bases. Trimming took 2 bases from V and 1 from J, leaving 6 bases between them. The CDR3 loop spans 13 amino acids. Germline V gene sequence: CDR1 NNHDY, CDR2 SYVADS. The sequenced part of the CDR3 DNA is TGTGCCAGCAGTGAGGACAAAAACACA. It is translated as CASSEDKNT. The entire CDR3 sequence reads CASSEDKNTEVFF.

The table lists this clone with many counts. Germline and genes: mouse. The read finishes 4 residues shy of the CDR3 end, and the germline J gene is used to complete it. The V gene is TRBV19, the J gene TRBJ2-2; tentative D call: TRBD2 (6 bases). Germline V lookup: CDR1 FNHDT, CDR2 SITEND (reference sequence). The CDR3 runs 15 residues. Trimming shortened V by 2 bases and J by 4 bases, and 12 bases separated the two germline ends. CDR3 DNA, as far as it was read: TGTGCCAGCAGTATTTCTGGGGAGGGCACCGGG. It encodes CASSISGEGTG. The CDR3 reads in full as CASSISGEGTGQLYF.

This clone has at least ten counts. Germline and genes: mouse. The read terminates 4 residues ahead of where the CDR3 ends, so the germline J gene completes it. The V gene is TRBV13-2, the J gene TRBJ2-7; TRBD2 matches at 10 bases. Germline V lookup: CDR1 NNHNN, CDR2 SYGAGS (reference sequence). V trimming: 0 bases; J trimming: 1 base; junction bases outside the gene matches: 1. The CDR3 has 15 amino acids. The CDR3 spells CASGDAGLGSYEQYF. The part of the CDR3 DNA that was read is TGTGCCAGCGGTGATGCGGGACTGGGGTCCTAT.

This clone was seen at least ten times. Gene labels here are mouse ones. The read terminates 4 residues before the CDR3 end, so the remaining end is supplied by the germline J gene. V and J are TRBV19 and TRBJ2-7, with D perhaps TRBD1 (6 bases). This CDR3 region has 15 residues. Germline V gene data show CDR1 as FNHDT and CDR2 as SITEND (reference sequence). Trimming pared 1 base from V and 0 bases from J, leaving 11 bases between. CDR3 protein: CASSILGQSSYEQYF. The part of the CDR3 DNA that was read is TGTGCCAGCAGTATATTGGGACAAAGCTCCTAT.

This clone has ten or more counts. Mouse gene names and germline throughout. CDR3 DNA (partial): TGTGCCAGCAGTTCCCGACAGGGGAAGGGA. This sequence encodes CASSSRQGKG. The whole CDR3 reads CASSSRQGKGEVFF. This rearrangement joins TRBV19 to TRBJ1-1, with TRBD1 identical over 8 bases. The CDR3 end lies 4 residues beyond the end of the read and is filled in from the germline J gene. The length of the CDR3 is 14 residues. Looked up from germline, CDR1 is FNHDT and CDR2 is SITEND (reference sequence).

This clone was found many times. The genes and germline here are from mouse. The CDR3 extends 4 residues past the end of the read, so its final part is completed from the germline J gene. This sequence joins TRBV13-1 and TRBJ2-2; 7 bases agree with TRBD2. Germline V gene lookup returns CDR1 NSHNY and CDR2 SYGAGN. The CDR3 is made up of 16 amino acids. With 1 base clipped from V and 1 base from J, the junction kept 4 bases outside the gene matches. CDR3 amino acids: CASSDLGEINTGQLYF. Partial CDR3 DNA: TGTGCCAGCAGTGATCTGGGGGAGATAAACACCGGG.

By proportion, this clone is medium-sized. Mouse gene names apply. Coverage ceases 4 residues before the CDR3 finishes, and the germline J gene fills in the end. The chain links TRBV16 to TRBJ2-7; 8 positions match TRBD1. Germline values: CDR1 SGHSA, CDR2 FRNQAP. V trimming: 3 bases; J trimming: 3 bases; junction bases outside the gene matches: 4. This CDR3 is 14 amino acids long. CDR3 DNA (partial): TGTGCAAGCAGCTTTACAGGACAGGGCTAT. Translating gives CASSFTGQGY. The whole CDR3 region reads CASSFTGQGYEQYF.

This clone is judged medium-sized. The genes and germline here are from mouse. The read terminates 4 residues ahead of where the CDR3 ends, so the germline J gene completes it. This chain links TRBV1 with TRBJ2-2, with 11 bases that match TRBD2. In germline, CDR1 is NSQYPW, CDR2 LRSPGD (reference sequence). The CDR3 contains 17 residues. J was trimmed by 4 bases and V by 3 bases; bases with no gene match: 7. Partial CDR3 DNA: TGCACCTGCAGTGCCGTGGACTGGGGGGCGGGCACCGGG. Encoded protein: CTCSAVDWGAGTG. The whole CDR3 protein is CTCSAVDWGAGTGQLYF.